These 22 T cell receptor beta chains were sequenced from one sample in a study of T cell repertoires in MIS-A myocarditis. TCRdb's table, derived via immunoSEQ multiplex PCR, lists solely in-frame clones and lacks some. This sample yields approximately 10,000 clones, of which 85% to 90% are seen a single time; approximately 2.2% belongs to the top ten. Material: thoracic lymph node tissue obtained at autopsy. The receptors were sampled from a man between 18 and 29 years old with fulminant myocarditis from multisystem inflammatory syndrome in adults (MIS-A) after COVID-19.

The J gene is TRBJ2-2, the V gene TRBV10-2; a weak D match, TRBD2 (5 bases). The germline gives CDR1 WSHSY, CDR2 SAAADI. Trimming took off 4 bases at V and 3 bases at J, with 6 bases between the two ends. The CDR3 is 13 residues long. DNA for the CDR3: TGCGCCAGCAGTGTTAGCGACACCGGGGAGCTGTTTTTT. Translation gives CASSVSDTGELFF.

This chain joins TRBV4-2 and TRBJ1-4, with a weak D call TRBD1 (5 bases). The CDR3 loop spans 14 amino acids. Germline V gives CDR1 LGHNA, CDR2 YNFKEQ. Trimming shortened V by 4 bases and J by 7 bases, and 13 bases separated the two germline ends. The CDR3 region has the DNA TGTGCCAGCAGCCGTCAGGGTGGTGGTGAAAAACTGTTTTTT. Translating it yields CASSRQGGGEKLFF.

The chain links TRBV14 to TRBJ1-5; no reliable D call. V lost 1 base and J lost 2, with 3 bases in between. The CDR3 length is 13 residues. The V gene's germline CDR1 is SGHDN and CDR2 FVKESK. The DNA of the CDR3 is TGTGCCAGCAGCCAAGGGGGCAATCAGCCCCAGCATTTT. Translated, it gives CASSQGGNQPQHF.

The chain uses TRBV6-5 and TRBJ1-2; D is uncertain. The germline V gene encodes CDR1 MNHEY and CDR2 SVGAGI. Trimming removed 5 bases from V and 8 bases from J, with 18 bases in between. The CDR3 has 14 residues. The CDR3 DNA reads as TGTGCCAGCAGTCGGAATTCGGGGTCGGGCGGCTACACCTTC. The encoded protein is CASSRNSGSGGYTF.

The rearrangement joins TRBV30 to TRBJ2-1, with TRBD2 matching over 15 bases. Germline V gives CDR1 GTSNPN, CDR2 SVGIG (reference sequence). Losses at the gene ends were 7 bases for V and 6 bases for J; bases not matched to a gene: 10. The CDR3 covers 16 residues. The CDR3 here is CASRTSGRDFSNEQFF. The CDR3, as DNA: TGTGCCTCACGGACTAGCGGGAGGGATTTTTCCAATGAGCAGTTCTTC.

The rearrangement uses TRBV12-3 or TRBV12-4 and TRBJ2-6; D call uncertain. Trimming cost V 10 bases and J 1 base, with 8 bases left between them. The CDR3 contains 13 residues. The CDR3, as DNA: TGTGCCACCAGCCTATCTGGGGCCAACGTCCTGACTTTC. The encoded protein is CATSLSGANVLTF.

This clone was recorded a few times. CDR3 sequence: CASSSGDSGNTIYF. The CDR3, as DNA: TGTGCCAGCAGTTCTGGGGACTCTGGAAACACCATATATTTT. The rearrangement joins TRBV27 to TRBJ1-3; D remains unclear. CDR3 length equals 14 residues. The V end was cut by 4 bases, the J end by 0 bases, with 7 bases between. Germline V gene sequence: CDR1 MNHEY, CDR2 SMNVEV (reference sequence).

The chain uses TRBV5-6 and TRBJ2-4, with D possibly matching TRBD2 (6 bases). Trimming cost V 5 bases and J 5 bases, with 14 bases left between them. The CDR3 has 14 residues. From germline, CDR1 is SGHDT and CDR2 YYEEEE. This CDR3 reads CASSPEGRQNIQYF. The CDR3 DNA reads TGTGCCAGCAGTCCAGAGGGGAGGCAAAACATTCAGTACTTC.

This chain uses TRBV7-6 with TRBJ2-1, with D perhaps TRBD2 (5 bases). V lost 3 bases and J 6 bases, leaving 12 bases between the germline ends. This CDR3 region has 14 residues. Germline V gene sequence: CDR1 SGHVS, CDR2 FNYEAQ. The CDR3 loop reads CASSLGSPPNEQFF. The CDR3 DNA reads TGTGCCAGCAGCTTGGGGAGTCCTCCCAATGAGCAGTTCTTC.

The chain is built from TRBV27 and TRBJ2-3, with D tentatively TRBD2 (5 bases). Germline CDR1 MNHEY, CDR2 SMNVEV (reference sequence). This CDR3 comprises 14 residues. V was cut by 7 bases and J by 8 bases, with 19 bases left in between. CDR3 amino acids: CASTVGRGFGTQYF. The CDR3 bases are TGTGCCAGCACCGTCGGAAGAGGGTTTGGTACGCAGTATTTT.

The rearrangement joins TRBV28 to TRBJ2-7; D is perhaps TRBD1 or TRBD2 (6 bases each). The CDR3 length is 14 residues. The V end was cut by 4 bases, the J end by 6 bases, with 16 bases between. The germline gives CDR1 MDHEN, CDR2 SYDVKM. CDR3 coding DNA: TGTGCCAGCAGTTGGACTACAGGGAAACCCGAGCAGTACTTC. This encodes CASSWTTGKPEQYF.

The V call is TRBV4-1, the J call TRBJ1-2, with D uncertain. The CDR3 runs 15 residues. The V end was cut by 1 base, the J end by 0 bases, with 9 bases between. The germline gives CDR1 MGHRA, CDR2 YSYEKL. CDR3 protein: CASSQGGRANYGYTF. CDR3 in DNA: TGCGCCAGCAGCCAAGGCGGGCGAGCTAACTATGGCTACACCTTC.

The genes are TRBV29-1 and TRBJ1-1; 7 nucleotides align to TRBD1. Germline V CDR1 and CDR2: SQVTM, ANQGSEA. V gave up 1 base and J gave up 6 bases; unmatched junction bases: 11. This CDR3 has 15 residues. The CDR3 nucleotides read TGCAGCGTTGAAGTCGGAGGGGGCTTTGAGGCTGAAGCTTTCTTT. Protein product: CSVEVGGGFEAEAFF.

V and J are TRBV7-9 and TRBJ2-1, with D maybe TRBD2 (5 bases). Germline-derived CDR1 and CDR2 are SEHNR and FQNEAQ (reference sequence). Trimming left V 4 bases short and J 16 bases short, with 14 bases between. The CDR3 length is 11 residues. The DNA for the CDR3 is TGTGCCAGCAGCTCCCCCGAGGGTACCTTCTTC. This encodes CASSSPEGTFF.

V gene TRBV5-8 combines with J gene TRBJ1-1, with D unclear. The CDR3 length is 14 residues. Per the germline V gene, CDR1 is SGHTS and CDR2 is YDEGEE. V was clipped by 7 bases and J by 4 bases, with 17 bases between them. The CDR3 region is CASENLGRATEAFF. Written as DNA, the CDR3 is TGTGCCAGCGAGAATCTTGGGAGGGCCACTGAAGCTTTCTTT.

The rearrangement joins TRBV18 to TRBJ2-1, with 7 bases fitting TRBD1. This CDR3 region has 13 residues. Germline V gives CDR1 KGHSH, CDR2 LQKENI. V shed 3 bases and J 10 bases; nucleotides not matched to a gene: 6. The CDR3 DNA reads as TGTGCCAGCTCACCGGGACAGCTAACCGAGCAGTTCTTC. It encodes CASSPGQLTEQFF.

This chain joins TRBV5-6 and TRBJ2-3; 10 nucleotides match TRBD1. The CDR3 is 17 residues long. With V trimmed by 5 bases and J by 0 bases, 9 bases remained unmatched. CDR1 is SGHDT, CDR2 YYEEEE, per germline. The CDR3 nucleotides are TGTGCCAGCAGTTCAACACGGGACAGGGGCAGCACAGATACGCAGTATTTT. This gives the protein CASSSTRDRGSTDTQYF.

V is TRBV19 and J is TRBJ1-1; perhaps TRBD1 as D (5 bases). Germline V CDR1 and CDR2: LNHDA, SQIVND (reference sequence). The CDR3 is made up of 15 amino acids. V was cut by 5 bases and J by 5 bases, with 18 bases left in between. The CDR3, as DNA: TGTGCCAGTAGTTTCCCAAACGGGGGGTGGACTGAAGCTTTCTTT. Its protein is CASSFPNGGWTEAFF.

The chain employs TRBV5-4 and TRBJ1-6; a weak D match, TRBD1 (6 bases). The CDR3 sequence is 14 residues long. V was pared by 4 bases and J by 6 bases, with 11 bases between. CDR1 is SGHNT and CDR2 is YYREEE in the germline V gene (reference sequence). The CDR3 nucleotides read TGTGCCAGCAGCCGGGAACAGGGTAATTCACCCCTCCACTTT. The encoded protein is CASSREQGNSPLHF.

This chain connects TRBV5-1 to TRBJ1-2; no clear D. The CDR3 contains 12 residues. CDR1 is SGHRS and CDR2 is YFSETQ in the germline V gene. V was shortened by 2 bases and J by 5 bases, with 7 bases between the two germline ends. In DNA, the CDR3 is TGCGCCAGCAGCTTAGGTTCTTATGGCTACACCTTC. This encodes CASSLGSYGYTF.

The chain uses TRBV7-2 and TRBJ1-2; D perhaps matches TRBD1 (6 bases). V was cut by 5 bases and J by 7 bases, with 23 bases left in between. The CDR3 length is 16 residues. Per the germline V gene, CDR1 is SGHTA and CDR2 is FQGNSA. The CDR3 loop reads CASSRRRSGESAGYTF. Written as DNA, the CDR3 is TGTGCCAGCAGCCGGAGGCGTTCAGGGGAAAGTGCTGGCTACACCTTC.

V gene TRBV27 combines with J gene TRBJ2-7; 10 nucleotides line up with TRBD2. V shed 5 bases and J 7 bases; nucleotides not matched to a gene: 11. This CDR3 spans 15 amino acids. Germline CDR1 and CDR2: MNHEY and SMNVEV (reference sequence). CDR3 protein: CASSPKAGGPWEQYF. CDR3 in DNA: TGTGCCAGCAGTCCCAAAGCGGGAGGGCCTTGGGAGCAGTACTTC.